Below are 27 T cell receptor beta chains sequenced from a single sample in a study of cytomegalovirus exposure and HLA in healthy donors. Some clones are missing from TCRdb's copy, which holds only in-frame ones; the method was immunoSEQ multiplex PCR. The data hold roughly 130,000 clones, with over 85% observed a single time. Sequenced material: PBMCs. The source is a man younger than 45 in good health and CMV-seronegative.

The CDR3 spells CASSDEVPYEQYF. CDR3 coding DNA: TGTGCCAGCAGTGACGAGGTTCCCTACGAGCAGTACTTC. V and J are TRBV6-1 and TRBJ2-7; D not certain. V lost 3 bases and J 2 bases, leaving 8 bases between the germline ends. CDR1 is MNHNS, CDR2 SASEGT, per germline. The CDR3 contains 13 residues.

The V call is TRBV5-1, the J call TRBJ1-4, with TRBD1 matching 9 bases. This CDR3 contains 17 residues. Germline loops: CDR1 SGHRS, CDR2 YFSETQ. The trim removed 2 bases at V and 7 bases at J, leaving 12 bases unmatched. This chain's CDR3 is CASSFSPAGQGGEKLFF. The CDR3 DNA sequence: TGCGCCAGCAGCTTTAGCCCCGCGGGACAGGGAGGTGAAAAACTGTTTTTT. The entire variable domain, with the rest obtained from reference TRBV5-1 and TRBJ1-4, is as follows: KAGVTQTPRYLIKTRGQQVTLSCSPISGHRSVSWYQQTPGQGLQFLFEYFSETQRNKGNFPGRFSGRQFSNSRSEMNVSTLELGDSALYLCASSFSPAGQGGEKLFFGSGTQLSVL.

V usage is TRBV2 and J usage is TRBJ2-2; D may be TRBD1 (5 bases). This CDR3 has 14 residues. The germline V gene has CDR1 SNHLY and CDR2 FYNNEI. V was pared by 7 bases and J by 4 bases, with 13 bases between. The CDR3 loop is CASIQGISTGELFF. In DNA, the CDR3 is TGTGCCAGCATCCAGGGTATAAGCACCGGGGAGCTGTTTTTT.

CDR3 sequence reads: CASSQESRGLNTEAFF. The CDR3 DNA follows: TGCGCCAGCAGCCAAGAAAGTCGAGGTTTGAACACTGAAGCTTTCTTT. The rearrangement uses TRBV4-3 and TRBJ1-1; D is undetermined. The CDR3 totals 16 residues. V dropped 0 bases and J dropped 0 bases, with 11 bases sitting between them. In germline, CDR1 is LGHNA, CDR2 YSLEER.

V and J are TRBV7-9 and TRBJ1-3; D call uncertain. Germline assignment: CDR1 SEHNR and CDR2 FQNEAQ (reference sequence). V dropped 1 base and J dropped 1 base, with 17 bases sitting between them. The CDR3 runs 18 residues. This chain's CDR3 is CASSLGGGRAASGNTIYF. The CDR3, as DNA: TGTGCCAGCAGCTTAGGGGGAGGGCGTGCAGCTTCTGGAAACACCATATATTTT.

V usage is TRBV6-1 and J usage is TRBJ2-1, with 8 positions matching TRBD2. This CDR3 is built from 16 residues. Germline V CDR1 and CDR2: MNHNS, SASEGT. V lost 1 base to trimming and J lost 7 bases; unmatched junction nucleotides: 9. CDR3 nucleotide sequence: TGTGCCAGCAGTGAAGGTGGCGGGGGGATCCTAAATGAGCAGTTCTTC. Its translation: CASSEGGGGILNEQFF.

The chain combines TRBV7-3 with TRBJ1-2, with 7 nucleotides matching TRBD1. The germline CDR1 and CDR2 sequences are SGHTA and FQGTGA. J was trimmed by 8 bases and V by 5 bases; bases with no gene match: 8. The CDR3 totals 13 residues. For the CDR3, the DNA is TGTGCCAGCAGCCCGACTACAGGGGTAGGCTACACCTTC. It translates to CASSPTTGVGYTF.

V is TRBV7-9 and J is TRBJ1-1, with a possible D match to TRBD1 (6 bases). Germline CDR1 SEHNR, CDR2 FQNEAQ (reference sequence). CDR3 length: 13 residues. Trimming shortened V by 5 bases and J by 11 bases, and 18 bases separated the two germline ends. CDR3 sequence (DNA): TGTGCCAGCAGCAGCCGGGACATCGAAGGGGCTTTCTTT. It codes for CASSSRDIEGAFF.

This chain connects TRBV2 to TRBJ2-4; D is possibly TRBD2 (6 bases). The CDR3 has 16 residues. Trimming cost V 0 bases and J 7 bases, with 16 bases left between them. CDR1 is SNHLY, CDR2 FYNNEI, per germline. This chain's CDR3 is CASSEAGGARGNIQYF. CDR3 in DNA: TGTGCCAGCAGTGAAGCTGGAGGGGCAAGAGGGAACATTCAGTACTTC.

The chain carries TRBV19 and TRBJ1-1; no definite D call. Between the trimmed V and J ends, which lost 1 base and 3 bases, there was a span of 12 bases. Germline values: CDR1 LNHDA, CDR2 SQIVND (reference sequence). The CDR3 contains 15 residues. The CDR3 sequence: CASSIGVLSDTEAFF. CDR3 nucleotides: TGTGCCAGTAGTATAGGCGTACTGAGCGACACTGAAGCTTTCTTT.

The V gene is TRBV7-6, the J gene TRBJ2-5; D not resolved. The germline V and J ends were trimmed by 3 bases and 1 base, with 9 bases remaining between them. The CDR3 loop spans 14 amino acids. Germline loops: CDR1 SGHVS, CDR2 FNYEAQ. The CDR3 sequence is CASSFEPIQETQYF. For the CDR3, the DNA is TGTGCCAGCAGCTTCGAGCCCATCCAAGAGACCCAGTACTTC.

A few counts support this clone. The chain uses TRBV7-3 and TRBJ2-7; possibly TRBD1 for D (6 bases). The CDR3 covers 15 residues. Germline V lookup: CDR1 SGHTA, CDR2 FQGTGA. V lost 5 bases to trimming and J lost 2 bases, with 16 bases between them. The CDR3 nucleotides are TGTGCCAGCAGCCTCCAGCCGACAGGACCCTACGAGCAGTACTTC. Amino acids: CASSLQPTGPYEQYF.

The genes are TRBV25-1 and TRBJ1-4, with D possibly matching TRBD1 (6 bases). Germline V lookup: CDR1 MGHDK, CDR2 SYGVNS. The CDR3 runs to 14 residues. V lost 4 bases, J lost 7 bases, and 13 bases lay in between. This CDR3 reads CASSAGQPSEKLFF. For the CDR3, the DNA is TGTGCCAGCAGTGCAGGACAGCCGAGTGAAAAACTGTTTTTT. Full variable domain (rest looked up from reference TRBV25-1 and TRBJ1-4): EADIYQTPRYLVIGTGKKITLECSQTMGHDKMYWYQQDPGMELHLIHYSYGVNSTEKGDLSSESTVSRIRTEHFPLTLESARPSHTSQYLCASSAGQPSEKLFFGSGTQLSVL.

This chain connects TRBV6-6 to TRBJ2-3; TRBD2 matches at 8 bases. Unmatched junction bases numbered 7, after V lost 0 bases and J lost 5 bases. The length of the CDR3 is 16 residues. Germline V gives CDR1 MNHNY, CDR2 SVGAGI (reference sequence). For the CDR3, the DNA is TGTGCCAGCAGTTACTCGAACGGGGGGGCCGGAGATACGCAGTATTTT. Its protein is CASSYSNGGAGDTQYF.

The V and J genes are TRBV9 and TRBJ1-1; D may be TRBD1 (5 bases). Germline-derived CDR1 and CDR2 are SGDLS and YYNGEE. The CDR3 has 13 amino acids. Trimming shortened V by 4 bases and J by 4 bases, and 11 bases separated the two germline ends. CDR3: CASSLGGSTEAFF. The DNA of the CDR3 is TGTGCCAGCAGCCTGGGGGGGAGCACTGAAGCTTTCTTT.

The chain links TRBV19 to TRBJ1-5; D remains ambiguous. V gave up 2 bases and J gave up 4 bases, with 3 bases separating them. In germline, CDR1 is LNHDA, CDR2 SQIVND (reference sequence). The CDR3 contains 12 residues. The CDR3 DNA reads TGTGCCAGTAGTATACTTAATCAGCCCCAGCATTTT. It codes for CASSILNQPQHF.

The V call is TRBV29-1, the J call TRBJ2-2; 9 nucleotides match TRBD1. The CDR3 has 12 residues. Trimming at V came to 7 bases and at J to 4 bases, leaving 1 base not matched to a gene. From germline, CDR1 is SQVTM and CDR2 ANQGSEA. In DNA, the CDR3 is TGCAGCGCGGGACAGGGCACCGGGGAGCTGTTTTTT. Translation: CSAGQGTGELFF.

CDR3 sequence (DNA): TGTGCCAGCAGCTTAGATACCGAGACAGGGAGGGAGACCCAGTACTTC. This translates into CASSLDTETGRETQYF. The rearrangement uses TRBV7-2 and TRBJ2-5, with a tentative D call TRBD1 (7 bases). The germline gives CDR1 SGHTA, CDR2 FQGNSA. This CDR3 spans 16 amino acids. V was clipped by 1 base and J by 5 bases, with 17 bases between them.

This clone was picked up one time. The rearrangement uses TRBV27 and TRBJ2-7; possibly TRBD1 for D (6 bases). The length of the CDR3 is 16 residues. Trimming took off 8 bases at V and 6 bases at J, with 26 bases between the two ends. Germline CDR1 MNHEY, CDR2 SMNVEV (reference sequence). CDR3 nucleotides: TGTGCCAGCTCCTTTGTGGGGGCGAGAAGGGGCCGCGAGCAGTACTTC. It encodes CASSFVGARRGREQYF.

This clone was seen only once. The rearrangement uses TRBV6-6 and TRBJ1-2, with 7 bases that match TRBD1. The CDR3 is made up of 14 amino acids. V lost 0 bases to trimming and J lost 8 bases; unmatched junction nucleotides: 6. CDR1 and CDR2 from the germline V gene are MNHNY and SVGAGI (reference sequence). The CDR3 DNA reads TGTGCCAGCAGTTACTCCGACAGGGTGGGAGGCTACACCTTC. Translation gives CASSYSDRVGGYTF.

The rearrangement uses TRBV5-6 and TRBJ2-2, with 9 nucleotides matching TRBD2. The CDR3 runs 19 residues. The J segment lost 3 bases and the V segment lost 3 bases, leaving 15 bases of the junction unmatched. Germline V gene lookup returns CDR1 SGHDT and CDR2 YYEEEE. The CDR3 loop reads CASSSPVWRGGGDTGELFF. DNA of the CDR3: TGTGCCAGCAGCTCCCCGGTGTGGCGGGGGGGCGGTGACACCGGGGAGCTGTTTTTT. The variable domain in full, completed from reference TRBV5-6 and TRBJ2-2, reads DAGVTQSPTHLIKTRGQQVTLRCSPKSGHDTVSWYQQALGQGPQFIFQYYEEEERQRGNFPDRFSGHQFPNYSSELNVNALLLGDSALYLCASSSPVWRGGGDTGELFFGEGSRLTVL.

The chain is built from TRBV19 and TRBJ2-2; 7 nucleotides match TRBD1. CDR3 size: 16 residues. Germline V gene lookup returns CDR1 LNHDA and CDR2 SQIVND (reference sequence). Trimming cost V 5 bases and J 0 bases; bases outside gene matches: 6. The CDR3 region is CASSLGTASNTGELFF. CDR3 nucleotides: TGTGCCAGTAGTTTAGGGACAGCCTCGAACACCGGGGAGCTGTTTTTT.

The J gene is TRBJ2-7, the V gene TRBV7-2, with TRBD2 as a possible D gene (7 bases). Trimming removed 3 bases at V and 0 bases at J, with 12 bases between. The CDR3 runs to 15 residues. CDR1 and CDR2 from the germline V gene are SGHTA and FQGNSA. The CDR3 nucleotides are TGTGCCAGCAGCTTCGGGGGGCTGCCCTCCTACGAGCAGTACTTC. This translates into CASSFGGLPSYEQYF.

This clone was found once. The J gene is TRBJ2-7, the V gene TRBV4-2; possible D gene TRBD1, 5 bases. This CDR3 has 17 amino acids. The germline gives CDR1 LGHNA, CDR2 YNFKEQ. Trimming stripped 1 base from V and 3 bases from J, with 19 bases between. DNA of the CDR3: TGTGCCAGCAGCCAAGCCTCGTCCCCCGACAGCAGCTACGAGCAGTACTTC. Its translation is CASSQASSPDSSYEQYF.

The chain combines TRBV5-6 with TRBJ1-5; the D is unclear. This CDR3 has 11 residues. In germline, CDR1 is SGHDT, CDR2 YYEEEE. Between the trimmed V and J ends, which lost 0 bases and 10 bases, there was a span of 5 bases. CDR3 loop: CASSLDRPQHF. Written as DNA, the CDR3 is TGTGCCAGCAGCTTGGACAGACCCCAGCATTTT.

The chain combines TRBV19 with TRBJ1-1, with D perhaps TRBD1 (6 bases). Trimming took off 1 base at V and 2 bases at J, with 14 bases between the two ends. The CDR3 spans 16 residues. Germline V gene sequence: CDR1 LNHDA, CDR2 SQIVND (reference sequence). CDR3 sequence: CASSIGWGQKNTEAFF. The CDR3 region has the DNA TGTGCCAGTAGTATAGGTTGGGGACAAAAAAACACTGAAGCTTTCTTT.

J is TRBJ1-3 and V is TRBV15; D ambiguous. Germline V CDR1 and CDR2: LNHNV, YYDKDF (reference sequence). There are 14 residues in the CDR3. Trimming removed 0 bases from V and 4 bases from J, with 7 bases in between. The CDR3 bases are TGTGCCACCAGCAGAGATCGGGGAGGAAACACCATATATTTT. Translating gives CATSRDRGGNTIYF.